A single sample gave rise to the 26 T cell receptor beta chains below, sequenced in a study of T cell changes during pregnancy in multiple sclerosis. Only in-frame clones appear in the TCRdb table, and some are missing; sequencing was by immunoSEQ multiplex PCR. Of 70,000 to 75,000 clones detected, more than 80% appear once; the ten largest clones hold around 2.2%. The material sequenced was peripheral blood, taken in the second trimester of pregnancy. Receptors were obtained from a female donor in good health, enrolled as a control in a pregnancy study.

The chain carries TRBV29-1 and TRBJ2-2, with 11 bases matching TRBD2. From germline, CDR1 is SQVTM and CDR2 ANQGSEA. Trimming at V came to 4 bases and at J to 4 bases, leaving 2 bases not matched to a gene. The CDR3 totals 14 residues. The CDR3 sequence is CSVGLAGGTGELFF. As DNA, the CDR3 is TGCAGCGTTGGCCTAGCGGGGGGCACCGGGGAGCTGTTTTTT.

J is TRBJ2-5 and V is TRBV15, with 7 bases aligning to TRBD1. This CDR3 has 17 residues. Germline trimming cut 5 bases from V and 1 base from J; bases unmatched to any gene: 13. The germline V gene encodes CDR1 LNHNV and CDR2 YYDKDF (reference sequence). CDR3: CATSGAPGQRPQETQYF. CDR3 in DNA: TGTGCCACCAGCGGGGCCCCGGGACAGAGACCCCAAGAGACCCAGTACTTC.

The sample holds one count of this clone. The V call is TRBV7-2, the J call TRBJ1-5, with 11 bases fitting TRBD1. CDR1 is SGHTA and CDR2 is FQGNSA in the germline V gene. Losses at the gene ends were 4 bases for V and 4 bases for J; bases not matched to a gene: 3. The CDR3 length is 15 residues. The DNA of the CDR3 is TGTGCCAGCAGCTGGGGGACAGGGGGAAATCAGCCCCAGCATTTT. Its translation: CASSWGTGGNQPQHF.

This clone occurred a few times. The chain links TRBV4-3 to TRBJ1-2, with 8 bases aligning to TRBD1. Trimming took 0 bases from V and 4 from J; bases not matched to a gene: 4. Germline loops: CDR1 LGHNA, CDR2 YSLEER. CDR3 length: 15 amino acids. In DNA form, the CDR3 reads TGCGCCAGCAGCCAAGAACAGGGGGAGGCCTATGGCTACACCTTC. Translation gives CASSQEQGEAYGYTF.

The rearrangement uses TRBV6-1 and TRBJ1-6; 8 bases are a match to TRBD1. CDR1 is MNHNS, CDR2 SASEGT, per germline. Trimming took 5 bases from V and 10 from J; bases not matched to a gene: 4. This CDR3 is built from 13 residues. The CDR3 region is CASSPDRGSPLHF. For the CDR3, the DNA is TGTGCCAGCAGTCCCGACAGGGGATCACCCCTCCACTTT.

This chain uses TRBV21-1 with TRBJ1-3; the table's D call, TRBD1, has no DNA check behind it. TRBV21-1 is classified as a pseudogene. The CDR3 totals 16 residues. CDR3 nucleotides: TGTGCCAGCAGCAAAGTAGGGGGACAGGGGCGCCACACCATATATTTT. It encodes CASSKVGGQGRHTIYF.

The rearrangement uses TRBV28 and TRBJ2-5; 12 nucleotides align to TRBD2. Germline V lookup: CDR1 MDHEN, CDR2 SYDVKM. The V and J ends lost 6 bases and 0 bases, in that order; junction bases with no gene match: 8. The CDR3 consists of 17 residues. In DNA, the CDR3 is TGTGCCAGCAGCTCCCGACTAGCGGGGGCTGACCAAGAGACCCAGTACTTC. Protein product: CASSSRLAGADQETQYF.

The chain joins TRBV29-1 to TRBJ2-7, with D possibly matching TRBD2 (6 bases). Germline assignment: CDR1 SQVTM and CDR2 ANQGSEA. Deletions cut 3 bases from V and 6 bases from J, with 12 bases between. The CDR3 has 12 amino acids. The CDR3: CSVDYGGLEQYF. In DNA, the CDR3 is TGCAGCGTTGATTACGGGGGTCTCGAGCAGTACTTC.

This clone showed up just a few times. The gene calls are TRBV5-1 and TRBJ2-1; 13 bases fit TRBD2. The length of the CDR3 is 13 residues. The V and J ends lost 4 bases and 16 bases, in that order; junction bases with no gene match: 8. From germline, CDR1 is SGHRS and CDR2 YFSETQ. The CDR3 region is CASSILAGGPGFF. As DNA, the CDR3 is TGCGCCAGCAGCATACTAGCGGGGGGGCCAGGATTCTTC.

The gene calls are TRBV28 and TRBJ1-5; a possible D gene is TRBD1 (6 bases). V lost 5 bases, J lost 2 bases, and 10 bases lay in between. Per germline, CDR1 MDHEN and CDR2 SYDVKM. This CDR3 has 14 residues. The CDR3 reads CASSPGGRNQPQHF. The CDR3 nucleotides are TGTGCCAGCAGTCCCGGGGGGCGCAATCAGCCCCAGCATTTT. The full variable domain, completed using reference TRBV28 and TRBJ1-5, is DVKVTQSSRYLVKRTGEKVFLECVQDMDHENMFWYRQDPGLGLRLIYFSYDVKMKEKGDIPEGYSVSREKKERFSLILESASTNQTSMYLCASSPGGRNQPQHFGDGTRLSIL.

This chain connects TRBV5-4 to TRBJ1-2; 11 bases are shared with TRBD1. The germline gives CDR1 SGHNT, CDR2 YYREEE (reference sequence). The V segment lost 4 bases and the J segment 8 bases; nucleotides outside the gene matches: 13. The CDR3 totals 16 residues. CDR3 protein: CASSPGQGALTIGYTF. The CDR3 DNA reads TGTGCCAGCAGCCCCGGACAGGGGGCCCTAACTATAGGCTACACCTTC. Looking up the rest from reference TRBV5-4 and TRBJ1-2 gives the full variable domain: ETGVTQSPTHLIKTRGQQVTLRCSSQSGHNTVSWYQQALGQGPQFIFQYYREEENGRGNFPPRFSGLQFPNYSSELNVNALELDDSALYLCASSPGQGALTIGYTFGSGTRLTVV.

The chain has TRBV28 and TRBJ2-5, with a weak D call TRBD1 (6 bases). The germline V gene has CDR1 MDHEN and CDR2 SYDVKM. Trimming left V 7 bases short and J 0 bases short, with 15 bases between. The CDR3 is made up of 15 amino acids. CDR3 amino acids: CASKPDRGYQETQYF. The CDR3 bases are TGTGCCAGCAAACCGGACAGAGGGTACCAAGAGACCCAGTACTTC.

The chain has TRBV7-9 and TRBJ2-7; maybe TRBD1 (6 bases). From germline, CDR1 is SEHNR and CDR2 FQNEAQ (reference sequence). This CDR3 contains 17 residues. Trimming removed 6 bases from V and 4 bases from J, with 25 bases in between. Here the CDR3 DNA reads TGTGCCAGCAGGCCTAGCTCGGGACAAAAACTCTTATACGAGCAGTACTTC. It encodes CASRPSSGQKLLYEQYF.

CDR3 DNA sequence: TGCGCCAGCAGCTTGATCCTAGCGGGGGGGTACAATGAGCAGTTCTTC. Translating gives CASSLILAGGYNEQFF. The J gene is TRBJ2-1, the V gene TRBV5-1; 12 nucleotides line up with TRBD2. The CDR3 loop spans 16 amino acids. With 1 base clipped from V and 4 bases from J, the junction kept 3 bases outside the gene matches. Germline V gene sequence: CDR1 SGHRS, CDR2 YFSETQ.

The chain links TRBV4-3 to TRBJ2-1, with 9 bases that match TRBD1. Unmatched junction bases numbered 4, after V lost 0 bases and J lost 4 bases. Germline V gene data show CDR1 as LGHNA and CDR2 as YSLEER. The CDR3 sequence is 16 residues long. The CDR3 DNA is TGCGCCAGCAGCCAAGACGGACAGGGGATTTACAATGAGCAGTTCTTC. This encodes CASSQDGQGIYNEQFF.

This rearrangement joins TRBV7-8 to TRBJ2-1; a weak D match, TRBD2 (5 bases). Germline assignment: CDR1 SGHVS and CDR2 FQNEAQ. Between the trimmed V and J ends, which lost 0 bases and 9 bases, there was a span of 12 bases. This CDR3 has 14 residues. For the CDR3, the DNA is TGTGCCAGCAGCTTAGCGCCGGGGATACGTGAGCAGTTCTTC. Translated, it gives CASSLAPGIREQFF.

This clone was recorded once. CDR3: CASSPPADTYEQYF. The CDR3 DNA is TGTGCCAGCAGCCCCCCGGCAGACACCTACGAGCAGTACTTC. V gene TRBV4-2 combines with J gene TRBJ2-7; D unclear. The CDR3 has 14 residues. V dropped 4 bases and J dropped 2 bases, with 12 bases sitting between them. Germline V lookup: CDR1 LGHNA, CDR2 YNFKEQ.

For the CDR3, the DNA is TGTGCCAGCAGCTTAGATCGGACAGGGTTGAACACCGGGGAGCTGTTTTTT. Translation gives CASSLDRTGLNTGELFF. V gene TRBV11-3 combines with J gene TRBJ2-2; 8 nucleotides match TRBD1. Germline V gives CDR1 SGHNT, CDR2 YENEEA. V was pared by 0 bases and J by 1 base, with 4 bases of the junction left unmatched. This CDR3 has 17 residues.

The chain uses TRBV6-6 and TRBJ1-5, with D perhaps TRBD1 (5 bases). The germline gives CDR1 MNHNY, CDR2 SVGAGI (reference sequence). V was trimmed by 4 bases and J by 1 base, leaving 8 bases between them. This CDR3 has 14 residues. The CDR3: CASSFRASNQPQHF. The CDR3 DNA follows: TGTGCCAGCAGTTTCAGGGCGAGCAATCAGCCCCAGCATTTT.

This clone showed up just once. The chain uses TRBV28 and TRBJ1-6; D gene uncertain. Trimming removed 7 bases at V and 10 bases at J, with 14 bases between. The CDR3 is 13 amino acids. CDR1 is MDHEN and CDR2 is SYDVKM in the germline V gene. This chain's CDR3 is CASTPELRSPLHF. In DNA, the CDR3 is TGTGCCAGCACCCCGGAGCTTCGGTCACCCCTCCACTTT.

This clone showed up just once. The V gene is TRBV7-3, the J gene TRBJ2-3, with 8 nucleotides matching TRBD2. In germline, CDR1 is SGHTA, CDR2 FQGTGA. The junction had 8 bases not matched to a gene; V was cut back by 2 bases and J by 7 bases. The CDR3 loop spans 15 amino acids. In DNA, the CDR3 is TGTGCCAGCAGCTTAGGGGGCGGGGGGTCAAATACGCAGTATTTT. It is translated as CASSLGGGGSNTQYF.

The chain has TRBV5-1 and TRBJ2-5; 9 positions match TRBD1. The CDR3 is 15 amino acids. The junction had 5 bases not matched to a gene; V was cut back by 1 base and J by 4 bases. CDR1 and CDR2 (germline): SGHRS, YFSETQ. The CDR3 sequence is CASSLMTGGRETQYF. For the CDR3, the DNA is TGCGCCAGCAGCTTGATGACAGGGGGGCGAGAGACCCAGTACTTC.

The V gene is TRBV5-1, the J gene TRBJ2-7, with 7 bases lining up with TRBD2. There are 13 residues in the CDR3. CDR1 is SGHRS and CDR2 is YFSETQ in the germline V gene. V lost 8 bases, J lost 4 bases, and 9 bases stayed unmatched. CDR3 protein: CASKAGTKYEQYF. DNA for the CDR3: TGCGCCAGTAAAGCGGGGACCAAATACGAGCAGTACTTC.

This clone was seen just once. The rearrangement joins TRBV30 to TRBJ1-2; 8 bases align to TRBD1. V lost 0 bases, J lost 8 bases, and 8 bases stayed unmatched. The germline CDR1 and CDR2 sequences are GTSNPN and SVGIG (reference sequence). The CDR3 is 14 amino acids. The CDR3 coding sequence is TGTGCCTGGAGTGTAGTGGACAGGGTCGGCGGCTACACCTTC. Residues: CAWSVVDRVGGYTF.

This chain connects TRBV7-3 to TRBJ1-2; D possibly corresponds to TRBD1 (5 bases). CDR1 and CDR2 (germline): SGHTA, FQGTGA. The CDR3 totals 13 residues. The V end lost 3 bases, the J end lost 8 bases, and 13 bases lay between the germline ends. CDR3 in DNA: TGTGCCAGCAGCTTGGGGCTGGATAAGGGCTACACCTTC. This translates into CASSLGLDKGYTF. The variable domain in full, with the rest retrieved from reference TRBV7-3 and TRBJ1-2, is GAGVSQTPSNKVTEKGKYVELRCDPISGHTALYWYRQSLGQGPEFLIYFQGTGAADDSGLPNDRFFAVRPEGSVSTLKIQRTERGDSAVYLCASSLGLDKGYTFGSGTRLTVV.

This chain uses TRBV6-1 with TRBJ1-1; D is unclear. The V and J ends lost 2 bases and 6 bases respectively, with 13 bases between them. This CDR3 comprises 14 residues. Germline V gene lookup returns CDR1 MNHNS and CDR2 SASEGT. The CDR3 loop reads CASSEYGVRAEAFF. The CDR3 DNA is TGTGCCAGCAGTGAATATGGTGTTCGAGCTGAAGCTTTCTTT.